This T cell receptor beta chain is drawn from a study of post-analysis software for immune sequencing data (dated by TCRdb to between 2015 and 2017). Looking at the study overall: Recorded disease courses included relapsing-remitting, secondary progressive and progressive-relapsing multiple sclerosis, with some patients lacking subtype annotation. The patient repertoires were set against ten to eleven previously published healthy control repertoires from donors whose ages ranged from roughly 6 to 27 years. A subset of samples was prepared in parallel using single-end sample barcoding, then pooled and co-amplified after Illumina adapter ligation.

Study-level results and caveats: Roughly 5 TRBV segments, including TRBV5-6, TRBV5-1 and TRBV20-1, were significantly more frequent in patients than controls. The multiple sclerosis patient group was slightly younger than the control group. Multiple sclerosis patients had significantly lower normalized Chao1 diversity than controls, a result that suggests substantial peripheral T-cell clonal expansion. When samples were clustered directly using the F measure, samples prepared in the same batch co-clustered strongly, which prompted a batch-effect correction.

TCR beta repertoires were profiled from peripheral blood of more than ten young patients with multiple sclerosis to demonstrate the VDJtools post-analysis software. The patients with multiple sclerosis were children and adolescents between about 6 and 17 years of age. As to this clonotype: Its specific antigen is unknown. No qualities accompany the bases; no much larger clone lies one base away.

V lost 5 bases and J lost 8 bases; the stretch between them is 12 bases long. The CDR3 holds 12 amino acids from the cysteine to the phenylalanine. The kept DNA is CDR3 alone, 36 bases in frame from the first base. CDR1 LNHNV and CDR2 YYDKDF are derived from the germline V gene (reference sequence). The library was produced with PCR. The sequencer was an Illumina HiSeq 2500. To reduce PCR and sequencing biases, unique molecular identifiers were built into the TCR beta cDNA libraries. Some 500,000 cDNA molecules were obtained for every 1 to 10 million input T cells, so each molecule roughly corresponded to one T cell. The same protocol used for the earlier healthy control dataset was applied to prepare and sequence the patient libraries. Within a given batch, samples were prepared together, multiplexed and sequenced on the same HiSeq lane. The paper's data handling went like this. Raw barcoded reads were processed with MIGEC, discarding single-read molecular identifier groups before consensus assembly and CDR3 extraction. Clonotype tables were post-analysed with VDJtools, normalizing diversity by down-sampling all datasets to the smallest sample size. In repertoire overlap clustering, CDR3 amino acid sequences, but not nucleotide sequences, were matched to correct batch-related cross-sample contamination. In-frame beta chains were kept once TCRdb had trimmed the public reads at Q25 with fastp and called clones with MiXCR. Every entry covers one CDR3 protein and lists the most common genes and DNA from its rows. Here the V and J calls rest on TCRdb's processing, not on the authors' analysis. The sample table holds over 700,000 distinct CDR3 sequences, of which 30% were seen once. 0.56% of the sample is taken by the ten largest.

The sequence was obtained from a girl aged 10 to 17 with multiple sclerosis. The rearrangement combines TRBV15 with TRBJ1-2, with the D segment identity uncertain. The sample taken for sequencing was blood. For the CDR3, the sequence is CATSDPSRGYTF. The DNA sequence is TGTGCCACCAGCGACCCATCGCGGGGCTACACCTTC. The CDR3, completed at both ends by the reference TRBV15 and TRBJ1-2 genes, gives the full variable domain DAMVIQNPRYQVTQFGKPVTLSCSQTLNHNVMYWYQQKSSQAPKLLFHYYDKDFNNEADTPDNFQSRRPNTSFCFLDIRSPGLGDTAMYLCATSDPSRGYTFGSGTRLTVV.